The next 11 T cell receptor beta chains were all read from a single sample in a study of T cell repertoires in cytomegalovirus infection. Each CDR3 protein gets one entry after TCRdb re-called the reads with MiXCR. The table records more than 300,000 distinct CDR3 sequences, about 35% of them present only once. These receptors' targets are unknown. Sample: cultured PBMCs, taken from culture after CMV antigen stimulation. These receptors came from a human donor in good health (CMV status not recorded). Some clones in this sample may be carry-over from other donors' samples.

The chain recombines TRBV6-5 with TRBJ2-7; possible D gene TRBD2, 6 bases. Germline V lookup: CDR1 MNHEY, CDR2 SVGAGI. CDR3 length equals 14 residues. V lost 6 bases and J lost 1, with 13 bases in between. In DNA form, the CDR3 reads TGTGCCAGCAGCGAACCGGGACTGTCCTACGAGCAGTACTTC. Translating gives CASSEPGLSYEQYF.

The chain links TRBV27 to TRBJ2-1, with 12 bases matching TRBD1. V lost 7 bases to trimming and J lost 8 bases; unmatched junction nucleotides: 9. The CDR3 contains 15 residues. The V gene's germline CDR1 is MNHEY and CDR2 SMNVEV (reference sequence). The CDR3 sequence: CASTRLGDRGHEQFF. The CDR3 nucleotides are TGTGCCAGCACCAGACTCGGGGACAGGGGGCATGAGCAGTTCTTC.

There are a few counts of this clonotype. CDR3 DNA: TGTGCCAGCAGCACGGGACAGCTCCAAGAGACCCAGTACTTC. Its translation is CASSTGQLQETQYF. J is TRBJ2-5 and V is TRBV11-2, with 7 bases identical to TRBD1. V lost 5 bases and J lost 1; bases outside the gene matches: 4. Germline CDR1 reads SGHAT; CDR2 reads FQNNGV. This CDR3 has 14 amino acids.

This chain uses TRBV7-2 with TRBJ1-2; TRBD1 matches 7 bases. J gave up 4 bases and V 5 bases, and 7 bases lay outside the gene matches. This CDR3 is built from 14 residues. The germline V gene encodes CDR1 SGHTA and CDR2 FQGNSA. CDR3 in DNA: TGTGCCAGCAGCCCCATCCAGGGGGGCTATGGCTACACCTTC. This gives the protein CASSPIQGGYGYTF.

This clonotype was counted many times. V is TRBV7-2 and J is TRBJ2-7; tentatively, D is TRBD2 (6 bases). CDR1 is SGHTA and CDR2 is FQGNSA in the germline V gene. Deletions cut 6 bases from V and 4 bases from J, with 16 bases between. CDR3 size: 14 residues. The CDR3 region has the DNA TGTGCCAGCAGTTACTACGGGGGAGAATACGAGCAGTACTTC. Translated, it gives CASSYYGGEYEQYF.

V usage is TRBV4-1 and J usage is TRBJ1-1; the D is unclear. Trimming stripped 4 bases from V and 3 bases from J, with 9 bases between. CDR1 and CDR2 (germline): MGHRA, YSYEKL. This CDR3 region has 13 residues. For the CDR3, the DNA is TGCGCCAGCAGCCCAGTTCTTCACACTGAAGCTTTCTTT. The encoded protein is CASSPVLHTEAFF.

The sample holds many counts of this clonotype. The chain carries TRBV10-2 and TRBJ2-7; possible D gene TRBD2, 6 bases. V gave up 4 bases and J gave up 3 bases, with 19 bases separating them. There are 16 residues in the CDR3. The germline CDR1 and CDR2 sequences are WSHSY and SAAADI. CDR3 nucleotide sequence: TGCGCCAGCAGTGCTCTTAGGAGACTAGTCTACTACGAGCAGTACGTC. It is translated as CASSALRRLVYYEQYV.

This clonotype was observed a few times. This rearrangement joins TRBV12-3 or TRBV12-4 to TRBJ2-5; D not certain. The V and J ends lost 8 bases and 10 bases respectively, with 17 bases between them. This CDR3 spans 12 amino acids. CDR3 in DNA: TGTGCCAGCTCCCTGGGGTTGTTCGGCCAGTACTTC. This encodes CASSLGLFGQYF.

This clonotype has just a few counts. The chain has TRBV6-2 or TRBV6-3 and TRBJ2-3; D is unresolved. Germline-derived CDR1 and CDR2 are MNHEY and SVGEGT. Trimming shortened V by 7 bases and J by 3 bases, and 11 bases separated the two germline ends. The CDR3 covers 13 residues. The DNA of the CDR3 is TGTGCCAGCACCCTAAGGGCTACAGATACGCAGTATTTT. It specifies CASTLRATDTQYF.

This clonotype was seen only a few times. This chain uses TRBV7-2 with TRBJ2-3; no clear D. This CDR3 has 16 residues. Trimming shortened V by 3 bases and J by 10 bases, and 23 bases separated the two germline ends. Germline CDR1 reads SGHTA; CDR2 reads FQGNSA. The DNA of the CDR3 is TGTGCCAGCAGCTTTAGAAGCCAAAGGGTCGGTTCCGCGCAGTATTTT. This gives the protein CASSFRSQRVGSAQYF.

In this sample, this clonotype turned up many times. The chain joins TRBV7-6 to TRBJ2-1, with 9 bases lining up with TRBD2. This CDR3 has 15 residues. Germline V gene lookup returns CDR1 SGHVS and CDR2 FNYEAQ. J was trimmed by 9 bases and V by 0 bases; bases with no gene match: 6. For the CDR3, the DNA is TGTGCCAGCAGCTTAGCGGCGGGAGGGCCGTTTGAGCAGTTCTTC. Translation: CASSLAAGGPFEQFF. The full variable domain, in which reference TRBV7-6 and TRBJ2-1 provide the parts outside the CDR3, is GAGVSQSPRYKVTKRGQDVALRCDPISGHVSLYWYRQALGQGPEFLTYFNYEAQQDKSGLPNDRFSAERPEGSISTLTIQRTEQRDSAMYRCASSLAAGGPFEQFFGPGTRLTVL.